What follows are 14 T cell receptor beta chains derived from one specimen sequenced in a study of blood T cell repertoires in COVID-19 (dated by TCRdb to about 2020). Preparation of the library involved the immunoSEQ multiplex PCR assay. TCRdb provides this immuneACCESS table in a form limited to in-frame rearrangements. Some clones are lacking; in checked studies, under half of them reflect an unresolved V gene, and why the rest are absent is not known. The sample table records more than 150,000 clones; roughly 90% of these occur just once. The top ten clones comprise roughly 0.56% of the sample. The sequenced material came from peripheral blood. These TCRs come from a man aged 50 to 59 with acute or convalescent COVID-19.

J is TRBJ1-6 and V is TRBV10-3, with D possibly being TRBD1 (5 bases). This CDR3 is built from 15 residues. Per germline, CDR1 ENHRY and CDR2 SYGVKD. Trimming stripped 7 bases from V and 8 bases from J, with 18 bases between. The CDR3 DNA sequence: TGTGCCATCACCGACTCACCTGGGGCGCATTCACCCCTCCACTTT. It codes for CAITDSPGAHSPLHF.

This sequence joins TRBV12-3 or TRBV12-4 and TRBJ1-2, with D possibly TRBD1 on 6 matching bases. This CDR3 spans 13 amino acids. V lost 2 bases, J lost 3 bases, and 7 bases lay in between. This CDR3 is CASSLNRDYGYTF. The DNA for the CDR3 is TGTGCCAGCAGTTTAAACAGGGACTATGGCTACACCTTC.

The genes are TRBV5-1 and TRBJ1-2; TRBD1 matches at 12 bases. The V and J ends lost 4 bases and 8 bases, in that order; junction bases with no gene match: 6. Germline values: CDR1 SGHRS, CDR2 YFSETQ. The CDR3 extends over 14 amino acids. DNA for the CDR3: TGCGCCAGCAGCCCGGGACAGGGGGCATGGGGCTACACCTTC. Its protein is CASSPGQGAWGYTF.

This clone was observed once. The chain joins TRBV7-2 to TRBJ2-7, with D perhaps matching TRBD2 (5 bases). V shed 1 base and J shed 0 bases, with 10 bases lying between them. CDR1 is SGHTA and CDR2 is FQGNSA in the germline V gene. The CDR3 spans 15 residues. The CDR3 nucleotides are TGTGCCAGCAGCTTAGACCGGAGGAGCTCCTACGAGCAGTACTTC. Its translation: CASSLDRRSSYEQYF.

This sequence joins TRBV5-6 and TRBJ1-4, with no clear D. CDR3 length equals 13 residues. Germline CDR1 and CDR2: SGHDT and YYEEEE. V was pared by 2 bases and J by 4 bases, with 6 bases between. The CDR3 loop is CASSFSVNEKLFF. The CDR3 DNA follows: TGTGCCAGCAGCTTTTCGGTTAATGAAAAACTGTTTTTT.

A remark on this clone: Sequence at one end of the junction differs from germline and may be a read error. The rearrangement uses TRBV15 and TRBJ2-2; maybe TRBD1 (5 bases). CDR1 LNHNV and CDR2 YYDKDF come from the germline V gene (reference sequence). This CDR3 region has 15 residues. In DNA, the CDR3 is TGTGCCACCGGCAGGGCATCTCGGGACACCGGGGAGCTGTTTTTT. It translates to CATGRASRDTGELFF.

The chain has TRBV13 and TRBJ2-7, with D tentatively TRBD2 (6 bases). CDR3 length: 15 amino acids. V dropped 0 bases and J dropped 5 bases, with 14 bases sitting between them. Germline V lookup: CDR1 PRHDT, CDR2 FYEKMQ (reference sequence). This CDR3 reads CASSLGIRERHEQYF. In nucleotides, the CDR3 is TGTGCCAGCAGCTTAGGAATCCGGGAGAGGCACGAGCAGTACTTC.

The chain joins TRBV30 to TRBJ1-3, with TRBD1 identical over 9 bases. CDR1 and CDR2 from the germline V gene are GTSNPN and SVGIG (reference sequence). Trimming took 2 bases from V and 4 from J; bases not matched to a gene: 3. This CDR3 has 14 amino acids. Here the CDR3 reads CAWSRTGGGNTIYF. The CDR3 region has the DNA TGTGCCTGGAGTCGTACAGGGGGCGGAAACACCATATATTTT.

V is TRBV9 and J is TRBJ2-2, with D perhaps matching TRBD1 (5 bases). The germline V gene encodes CDR1 SGDLS and CDR2 YYNGEE. V was trimmed by 3 bases and J by 0 bases, leaving 9 bases between them. This CDR3 is 15 amino acids long. The DNA for the CDR3 is TGTGCCAGCAGCGCCAGGGTGGCGAACACCGGGGAGCTGTTTTTT. It specifies CASSARVANTGELFF.

V gene TRBV28 combines with J gene TRBJ1-2; D unresolved. The length of the CDR3 is 14 residues. Trimming cost V 6 bases and J 5 bases, with 16 bases left between them. The germline V gene has CDR1 MDHEN and CDR2 SYDVKM. DNA of the CDR3: TGTGCCAGCAGCCGACCCCCGGCGGTTTATGGCTACACCTTC. Its translation: CASSRPPAVYGYTF.

The chain has TRBV25-1 and TRBJ2-4; 11 positions match TRBD2. CDR3 size: 14 residues. CDR1 is MGHDK and CDR2 is SYGVNS in the germline V gene. With 5 bases clipped from V and 9 bases from J, the junction kept 6 bases outside the gene matches. This CDR3 reads CASSRTSGGAIQYF. In DNA, the CDR3 is TGTGCCAGCAGTCGTACTAGCGGGGGAGCCATTCAGTACTTC.

J is TRBJ1-2 and V is TRBV20-1; D unresolved. CDR1 and CDR2 (germline): DFQATT, SNEGSKA (reference sequence). CDR3 length equals 10 residues. Trimming left V 5 bases short and J 8 bases short, with 9 bases between. CDR3 nucleotide sequence: TGCAGTGCTGGATCAGGCGGCTACACCTTC. The encoded protein is CSAGSGGYTF.

CDR3 in DNA: TGTGCCAGTAGTAGAGGACAGGGACAAGAGACCCAGTACTTC. Protein product: CASSRGQGQETQYF. The V and J genes are TRBV19 and TRBJ2-5, with 8 bases identical to TRBD1. Germline CDR1 and CDR2: LNHDA and SQIVND (reference sequence). After removal of 4 bases from V and 2 bases from J, the junction contained 3 bases not matched to a gene. The CDR3 extends over 14 amino acids.

The chain combines TRBV11-2 with TRBJ2-7; TRBD2 is a possible D gene (6 bases). CDR1 is SGHAT, CDR2 FQNNGV, per germline. The CDR3 runs 17 residues. Trimming removed 0 bases from V and 2 bases from J, with 17 bases in between. DNA for the CDR3: TGTGCCAGCAGCTTAGATCGGGACTTTGGCGGAACCTACGAGCAGTACTTC. This codes for CASSLDRDFGGTYEQYF.